This T cell receptor beta chain comes out of a study of siplizumab effects on memory and regulatory T cells. The V gene end was trimmed by 4 bases and the J gene end by 1 base; junction bases not matched to a gene: 3. Germline V gives CDR1 SGDLS, CDR2 YYNGEE. CDR3 size: 14 residues. Overall study results and limits: The alloresponse seemed to draw substantially on naive T cells, which appeared more diverse than memory cells.

Some 98,000 TCR templates underwent assay in every sample. Clones were sequenced by immunoSEQ multiplex PCR, and TCRdb holds only the in-frame ones, with some missing. The sample has some 97,000 clones, around 92% seen once. Details on this clone: Its antigen is unknown.

Material for sequencing was CD4+ T cells sorted from blood. The chain has TRBV9 and TRBJ2-7; TRBD2 aligns across 9 bases. This clonotype was obtained from a human donor in good health. CDR3 in DNA: TGTGCCAGCAGCTCCACTAGCGGGTCCTACGAGCAGTACTTC. Residues: CASSSTSGSYEQYF.